The present TCR beta chain was sequenced within a study of cytomegalovirus exposure and HLA in healthy donors. The PCR ran on 60 Vbeta and 13 Jbeta primers. The assay was immunoSEQ multiplex PCR, and TCRdb's table has in-frame clones only and misses some. Counted here are some 150,000 clones, roughly 80% occurring once; the ten biggest clones make up approximately 3.2%. Likely unrecorded immune exposures existed in these nominally healthy donors. Per germline, CDR1 SGDLS and CDR2 YYNGEE. This CDR3 is built from 17 residues. With 4 bases clipped from V and 7 bases from J, the junction kept 14 bases outside the gene matches.

This receptor was identified in a man in his forties in good health and CMV-seronegative. Sequencing was carried out using PBMCs. The chain carries TRBV9 and TRBJ1-6, with 7 bases that match TRBD1. The CDR3 nucleotides are TGTGCCAGCAGCTCCTACCTACAGGGGACCTCAAATTCACCCCTCCACTTT. Translated, it gives CASSSYLQGTSNSPLHF. The variable domain in full, completed from reference TRBV9 and TRBJ1-6, reads DSGVTQTPKHLITATGQRVTLRCSPRSGDLSVYWYQQSLDQGLQFLIQYYNGEERAKGNILERFSAQQFPDLHSELNLSSLELGDSALYFCASSSYLQGTSNSPLHFGNGTRLTVT.